The 30 T cell receptor beta chains in this list originate from one sample, sequenced in a study of cytomegalovirus exposure and HLA in healthy donors. Method: immunoSEQ multiplex PCR; TCRdb's copy keeps in-frame clones and lacks some. The repertoire has 250,000 to 350,000 clones, 88% of them found once; the top ten carry over 0.85%. The sample consisted of PBMCs. The receptors shown here come from a woman under 30 in good health and CMV-seronegative.

The gene calls are TRBV29-1 and TRBJ1-2; a weak D match, TRBD1 (6 bases). With 3 bases removed from V and 7 bases from J, the gap between germline ends came to 24 bases. Germline V gene sequence: CDR1 SQVTM, CDR2 ANQGSEA. CDR3 length equals 16 residues. CDR3 in amino acids: CSVDWVAGGGGFGYTF. In DNA form, the CDR3 reads TGCAGCGTTGATTGGGTAGCGGGGGGCGGAGGTTTTGGCTACACCTTC.

A word on this clone: At one end, the junction sequence differs from germline, possibly due to a read error. The chain recombines TRBV27 with TRBJ2-7; TRBD2 matches 7 bases. Germline values: CDR1 MNHEY, CDR2 SMNVEV (reference sequence). This CDR3 contains 14 residues. The CDR3 DNA is TGTGCCAGCAGTCGTCAAGCGGGATCCTTCGAGCAGTACTTC. This translates into CASSRQAGSFEQYF.

This chain links TRBV4-1 with TRBJ1-1; tentatively, D is TRBD1 (6 bases). The V end lost 5 bases, the J end lost 1 base, and 11 bases lay between the germline ends. The CDR3 runs 14 residues. Germline loops: CDR1 MGHRA, CDR2 YSYEKL. CDR3 sequence: CASSGRTANTEAFF. The CDR3 nucleotides are TGCGCCAGCAGCGGTCGGACAGCGAACACTGAAGCTTTCTTT.

The J gene is TRBJ1-1, the V gene TRBV28, with TRBD1 identical over 10 bases. Germline V gives CDR1 MDHEN, CDR2 SYDVKM. CDR3 length: 15 residues. With V trimmed by 6 bases and J by 7 bases, 11 bases remained unmatched. The CDR3 protein is CASRKWDRGSSEAFF. DNA for the CDR3: TGTGCCAGCAGGAAATGGGACAGGGGAAGCAGTGAAGCTTTCTTT.

This sequence joins TRBV6-1 and TRBJ1-2, with 9 bases that match TRBD1. The length of the CDR3 is 15 residues. Germline loops: CDR1 MNHNS, CDR2 SASEGT. Losses at the gene ends were 0 bases for V and 5 bases for J; bases not matched to a gene: 4. In nucleotides, the CDR3 is TGTGCCAGCAGTGAAGCGGGGACAGGGAATTATGGCTACACCTTC. Amino acids: CASSEAGTGNYGYTF.

The chain has TRBV10-3 and TRBJ2-2; 9 nucleotides line up with TRBD2. The CDR3 length is 15 residues. V dropped 9 bases and J dropped 1; count of bases not matched to a gene: 6. Germline loops: CDR1 ENHRY, CDR2 SYGVKD. The CDR3 nucleotides are TGTGCCATGGGAGCGGGAGGAGTGAACACCGGGGAGCTGTTTTTT. Its protein is CAMGAGGVNTGELFF.

J is TRBJ2-3 and V is TRBV4-3; 9 bases map to TRBD2. V shed 0 bases and J 2 bases; nucleotides not matched to a gene: 12. CDR1 LGHNA and CDR2 YSLEER come from the germline V gene. CDR3 length: 19 residues. The CDR3 sequence: CASSQDSALAGPPTDTQYF. The CDR3, as DNA: TGCGCCAGCAGCCAAGATTCGGCTCTAGCGGGGCCCCCCACAGATACGCAGTATTTT.

The chain combines TRBV9 with TRBJ2-5; weak D call: TRBD2 (7 bases). V lost 0 bases to trimming and J lost 5 bases, with 20 bases between them. This CDR3 has 17 residues. Looked up from germline, CDR1 is SGDLS and CDR2 is YYNGEE. The chain's CDR3 is CASSVGSRGGDRETQYF. CDR3 coding DNA: TGTGCCAGCAGCGTAGGATCCCGAGGGGGGGATAGGGAGACCCAGTACTTC.

This clone was picked up one time. This chain connects TRBV29-1 to TRBJ2-1; tentatively, D is TRBD2 (6 bases). The V gene's germline CDR1 is SQVTM and CDR2 ANQGSEA. This CDR3 has 11 amino acids. CDR3 sequence reads: CSGGGKAEQFF. CDR3 DNA sequence: TGCAGTGGTGGGGGGAAGGCTGAGCAGTTCTTC.

The rearrangement links TRBV2 to TRBJ2-1, with 10 bases identical to TRBD2. The V and J ends lost 3 bases and 7 bases, in that order; junction bases with no gene match: 9. CDR3 length equals 16 residues. Germline lookup yields CDR1 SNHLY and CDR2 FYNNEI. Written as DNA, the CDR3 is TGTGCCAGCAGTGAGGAAACGGGACTAGCGCGTAATGAGCAGTTCTTC. Encoded protein: CASSEETGLARNEQFF.

This clone has only one observation. The chain joins TRBV5-1 to TRBJ2-5, with 7 positions matching TRBD1. There are 16 residues in the CDR3. V lost 2 bases and J lost 5; bases outside the gene matches: 12. Looked up from germline, CDR1 is SGHRS and CDR2 is YFSETQ. CDR3 residues: CASSFDPTGVRETQYF. The CDR3 DNA reads TGCGCCAGCAGCTTCGACCCAACAGGGGTGCGTGAGACCCAGTACTTC. The variable domain in full, with the rest retrieved from reference TRBV5-1 and TRBJ2-5, is KAGVTQTPRYLIKTRGQQVTLSCSPISGHRSVSWYQQTPGQGLQFLFEYFSETQRNKGNFPGRFSGRQFSNSRSEMNVSTLELGDSALYLCASSFDPTGVRETQYFGPGTRLLVL.

The rearrangement uses TRBV10-3 and TRBJ1-6, with D possibly being TRBD1 (5 bases). This CDR3 is built from 13 residues. CDR1 is ENHRY, CDR2 SYGVKD, per germline. Trimming cost V 2 bases and J 9 bases, with 8 bases left between them. The CDR3 here is CAISEGDFSPLHF. CDR3 sequence (DNA): TGTGCCATCAGTGAGGGGGACTTTTCACCCCTCCACTTT.

The CDR3 coding sequence is TGCGCCAGCGGTGGGAGAGCGAACACCGGGGAGCTGTTTTTT. It codes for CASGGRANTGELFF. The V and J genes are TRBV5-1 and TRBJ2-2; D perhaps matches TRBD2 (5 bases). Germline V gene sequence: CDR1 SGHRS, CDR2 YFSETQ. The CDR3 is 14 amino acids. V was cut by 7 bases and J by 0 bases, with 10 bases left in between.

V gene TRBV15 combines with J gene TRBJ2-2, with 14 bases identical to TRBD2. With V trimmed by 6 bases and J by 2 bases, 2 bases remained unmatched. This CDR3 is 16 amino acids long. Germline V gene sequence: CDR1 LNHNV, CDR2 YYDKDF (reference sequence). The CDR3 loop is CATRGLAGVNTGELFF. CDR3 sequence (DNA): TGTGCCACCAGGGGACTAGCGGGAGTTAACACCGGGGAGCTGTTTTTT.

This chain joins TRBV6-5 and TRBJ2-5; D remains unclear. Germline V gene sequence: CDR1 MNHEY, CDR2 SVGAGI. The CDR3 contains 10 residues. With 8 bases removed from V and 5 bases from J, the gap between germline ends came to 6 bases. The CDR3 protein is CASPMETQYF. DNA of the CDR3: TGTGCCAGCCCCATGGAGACCCAGTACTTC.

V usage is TRBV27 and J usage is TRBJ2-5; D perhaps matches TRBD2 (7 bases). The CDR3 spans 17 residues. Trimming stripped 7 bases from V and 5 bases from J, with 26 bases between. Per the germline V gene, CDR1 is MNHEY and CDR2 is SMNVEV (reference sequence). The CDR3 nucleotides are TGTGCCAGCACCCCTCTGGTCAAGGGGGGGGGATTGGAGACCCAGTACTTC. It specifies CASTPLVKGGGLETQYF.

The chain carries TRBV7-2 and TRBJ2-5; TRBD1 aligns across 7 bases. CDR1 SGHTA and CDR2 FQGNSA come from the germline V gene. V gave up 5 bases and J gave up 1 base; unmatched junction bases: 1. This CDR3 has 13 residues. CDR3 loop: CASSNRGQETQYF. CDR3 DNA: TGTGCCAGCAGCAACAGGGGCCAAGAGACCCAGTACTTC.

The genes are TRBV7-9 and TRBJ1-1; the D is unclear. CDR1 is SEHNR, CDR2 FQNEAQ, per germline (reference sequence). The CDR3 runs to 16 residues. The V gene lost 5 bases and the J gene lost 1 base, with 17 bases spanning the gap. CDR3 residues: CASSRLGGWGNTEAFF. CDR3 nucleotides: TGTGCCAGCAGCCGCCTGGGAGGGTGGGGGAACACTGAAGCTTTCTTT.

The J gene is TRBJ2-6, the V gene TRBV9; the D gene is possibly TRBD2 (5 bases). Between the trimmed V and J ends, which lost 3 bases and 4 bases, there was a span of 8 bases. The germline V gene has CDR1 SGDLS and CDR2 YYNGEE. This CDR3 comprises 14 residues. In DNA, the CDR3 is TGTGCCAGCAGCGGGACTCGGGGGGCCAACGTCCTGACTTTC. This encodes CASSGTRGANVLTF.

This clone was found once. This chain joins TRBV10-2 and TRBJ2-1; a weak D match, TRBD2 (7 bases). Looked up from germline, CDR1 is WSHSY and CDR2 is SAAADI. This CDR3 is 16 amino acids long. Trimming stripped 2 bases from V and 9 bases from J, with 20 bases between. CDR3 DNA: TGCGCCAGCAGTGAGCCCGGGGGGCCCCGAAGGGCTGAGCAGTTCTTC. It is translated as CASSEPGGPRRAEQFF.

The chain links TRBV7-2 to TRBJ1-4; unclear D gene. Trimming took 7 bases from V and 10 from J, leaving 22 bases between them. CDR1 is SGHTA, CDR2 FQGNSA, per germline. The CDR3 is 15 residues long. The DNA of the CDR3 is TGTGCCAGCACCTCTTACGGAGGTTTTATGGGAAAACTGTTTTTT. Translating gives CASTSYGGFMGKLFF.

The V and J genes are TRBV7-6 and TRBJ2-2, with D perhaps matching TRBD1 (6 bases). The CDR3 is 14 amino acids. Trimming took 4 bases from V and 8 from J, leaving 14 bases between them. Germline V gene sequence: CDR1 SGHVS, CDR2 FNYEAQ. The CDR3 loop reads CASSSYRDLGELFF. Here the CDR3 DNA reads TGTGCCAGCAGCTCCTACAGGGATTTGGGGGAGCTGTTTTTT.

This clone was seen only once. V usage is TRBV5-4 and J usage is TRBJ2-1; the D gene is possibly TRBD2 (6 bases). The CDR3 is 13 residues long. CDR1 SGHNT and CDR2 YYREEE come from the germline V gene (reference sequence). V shed 10 bases and J shed 7 bases, with 18 bases lying between them. CDR3 sequence (DNA): TGTGCCGGGAGGAAGGGCCCTGAGAATGAGCAGTTCTTC. Protein sequence: CAGRKGPENEQFF. The whole variable domain, filled in from reference TRBV5-4 and TRBJ2-1, reads ETGVTQSPTHLIKTRGQQVTLRCSSQSGHNTVSWYQQALGQGPQFIFQYYREEENGRGNFPPRFSGLQFPNYSSELNVNALELDDSALYLCAGRKGPENEQFFGPGTRLTVL.

The J gene is TRBJ2-1, the V gene TRBV6-5; 7 nucleotides match TRBD1. The CDR3 has 13 amino acids. Germline V gene data show CDR1 as MNHEY and CDR2 as SVGAGI. The ends lost 6 bases at V and 7 bases at J; junction bases unmatched: 6. The CDR3 DNA reads as TGTGCCAGCAGCCGGGACAGTCGAAATGAGCAGTTCTTC. This sequence encodes CASSRDSRNEQFF.

CDR3 nucleotides: TGCGCCAGCAGCCAAGTTGGGTCAAGAGGCACTGAAGCTTTCTTT. Its translation: CASSQVGSRGTEAFF. The chain links TRBV4-1 to TRBJ1-1; no firm D call. Deletions cut 1 base from V and 4 bases from J, with 13 bases between. Germline loops: CDR1 MGHRA, CDR2 YSYEKL. The CDR3 loop spans 15 amino acids.

The chain combines TRBV9 with TRBJ2-3; D gene ambiguous. Germline V gives CDR1 SGDLS, CDR2 YYNGEE. This CDR3 is 15 amino acids long. V was shortened by 0 bases and J by 0 bases, with 8 bases between the two germline ends. This CDR3 is CASSVVDSSTDTQYF. CDR3 nucleotides: TGTGCCAGCAGCGTAGTGGATAGCAGCACAGATACGCAGTATTTT.

Concerning this clone itself: Other DNA sequences in this specimen translate into the identical CDR3. The V gene is TRBV28, the J gene TRBJ1-2; D remains unclear. There are 11 residues in the CDR3. The V end was cut by 5 bases, the J end by 7 bases, with 8 bases between. The germline gives CDR1 MDHEN, CDR2 SYDVKM. The chain's CDR3 is CASSPLRGYTF. In DNA, the CDR3 is TGTGCCAGCAGTCCACTCCGTGGCTACACCTTC.

The V call is TRBV4-2, the J call TRBJ2-2, with D possibly TRBD2 on 6 matching bases. The CDR3 is made up of 18 amino acids. Germline V gives CDR1 LGHNA, CDR2 YNFKEQ. Trimming took 0 bases from V and 7 from J, leaving 21 bases between them. CDR3 region: CASSQESVLAGGSGELFF. The CDR3 nucleotides read TGTGCCAGCAGCCAAGAATCTGTACTAGCCGGAGGGAGCGGGGAGCTGTTTTTT.

The J gene is TRBJ2-1, the V gene TRBV5-4; D uncertain. The CDR3 contains 17 residues. The V end lost 0 bases, the J end lost 8 bases, and 21 bases lay between the germline ends. Germline V gene data show CDR1 as SGHNT and CDR2 as YYREEE (reference sequence). CDR3 sequence (DNA): TGTGCCAGCAGCTTGGGATTGGGTTCCCTAGGATGGGATGAGCAGTTCTTC. It is translated as CASSLGLGSLGWDEQFF.

The DNA for the CDR3 is TGTGCCAGCAGCGTAGTCACTAGCGGGAGTAGGTATACGCAGTATTTT. This translates into CASSVVTSGSRYTQYF. The V and J genes are TRBV9 and TRBJ2-3; 11 bases map to TRBD2. V trimming: 0 bases; J trimming: 7 bases; junction bases outside the gene matches: 7. The CDR3 length is 16 residues. The V gene's germline CDR1 is SGDLS and CDR2 YYNGEE.